The entry that follows covers one TCR beta chain sequence. This sample was included in a study of glioma-infiltrating T cells after dendritic cell vaccination. Study-level background: At biweekly intervals, patients got three intradermal dendritic cell vaccine injections.

After removal of 4 bases from V and 7 bases from J, the junction contained 7 bases not matched to a gene. Germline-derived CDR1 and CDR2 are LNHDA and SQIVND (reference sequence). The CDR3 is 14 residues long. Amplification used 60 V beta primers and 13 J beta primers. The data were produced by immunoSEQ multiplex PCR, yet TCRdb's version contains in-frame clones alone and is incomplete. The data show about 49,000 clones, with around 86% seen just once and about an eighth held by the top ten. None of the glioblastoma patients had an isocitrate dehydrogenase mutation. The TCR was taken from a human donor with glioblastoma. The sequenced sample was blood, obtained before dendritic cell vaccination. The V gene is TRBV19, the J gene TRBJ2-7, with 10 bases aligning to TRBD2. The CDR3 DNA follows: TGTGCCAGTAGTACTAGCGGGGGTACAGGAGAGCAGTACTTC. Translated, it gives CASSTSGGTGEQYF.